These T cell receptor beta chains were read from a single sample in a study of T cells after posttransplantation cyclophosphamide. Sequenced by immunoSEQ multiplex PCR; TCRdb stores in-frame clones only, minus some. The sample carries roughly 2,700 clones, just under 75% recorded once. Material: PBMCs. These receptors originate from a man aged 25-45 years with a blood cancer, CMV-positive, and with a related stem cell donor. Each CDR3 is given without its conserved first and last residue. Clone size is not always given. Where it is, it says once, few, many or a class for expanded clones.

AWSEVETQY	once	TRBV30	TRBJ2-5
AISITGTSSYNEQF	.	TRBV10-3	TRBJ2-1
ASSQDVEGLYRDQPQH	once	TRBV4-3	TRBJ1-5
ASSLSRGNQPQH	.	TRBV7-9	TRBJ1-5
ASSSTGFNNSPLH	.	TRBV7-6	TRBJ1-6
ASSESDREGEKLF	.	TRBV28	TRBJ1-4
ASIPGLAPDTQY	.	TRBV5-5	TRBJ2-3
ASSLLNHYGYT	.	TRBV5-8	TRBJ1-2
SVWVGSDTQY	few	TRBV29-1	TRBJ2-3
ASSFQAGGRSYNEQF	.	TRBV11-1	TRBJ2-1
ASKYGGAEKLF	large	TRBV7-9	TRBJ1-4
ASSSSLPSAEAF	.	TRBV28	TRBJ1-1
ASSLGVTSGGTTDTQY	.	TRBV7-9	TRBJ2-3
ASSLTGATEKLF	.	TRBV5-1	TRBJ1-4
ASSSGTFNSPLH	.	TRBV28	TRBJ1-6
ASSANRDRGRINYGYT	.	TRBV13	TRBJ1-2
ASSDGTAPQPQH	few	TRBV7-8	TRBJ1-5
ASSFVRSYQETQY	few	TRBV2	TRBJ2-5
ASSHPGQGTREQY	few	TRBV4-1	TRBJ2-7
ASSIAGGYGYT	.	TRBV19	TRBJ1-2
ASSFGTATSYT	.	TRBV11-2	TRBJ1-2
ASSSPLPGQEGAKNIQY	once	TRBV28	TRBJ2-4
ASSAQTGTEQY	.	TRBV7-3	TRBJ2-7
ASSLLGLTNEKLF	few	TRBV5-4	TRBJ1-4
ASSFDRGRVETQY	once	TRBV2	TRBJ2-5